Here is one T cell receptor beta chain with its context. The antigen is not known. This CDR3 contains 16 residues. V was pared by 2 bases and J by 4 bases, with 18 bases between. The V gene's germline CDR1 is SGHNT and CDR2 YYREEE (reference sequence). The data were obtained in a study of cytomegalovirus exposure and HLA in healthy donors. Whole-study findings and limits: As a later analysis showed, a missense DCLRE1C variant was linked to trimming of TCR beta V- and J-genes. An Asian-associated ancestry cluster reportedly showed fewer N-insertions than the roughly 670-donor mean in a later analysis.

13 Jbeta primers and 60 Vbeta primers were used for the PCR. The data were produced by immunoSEQ multiplex PCR, yet TCRdb's version contains in-frame clones alone and is incomplete. The sample holds approximately 130,000 clones, 82% seen once. At collection, donors were nominally healthy, but unrecorded immune exposures were probable. This chain connects TRBV5-4 to TRBJ1-1; D gene uncertain. The sample comprised PBMCs. The sequence derives from a boy aged 2-9 years in good health and CMV-seronegative. CDR3 protein: CASSFGPRESGTEAFF. DNA for the CDR3: TGTGCCAGCAGCTTCGGACCCCGGGAGAGTGGCACTGAAGCTTTCTTT. Combining the CDR3 with reference TRBV5-4 and TRBJ1-1 gives the whole variable domain ETGVTQSPTHLIKTRGQQVTLRCSSQSGHNTVSWYQQALGQGPQFIFQYYREEENGRGNFPPRFSGLQFPNYSSELNVNALELDDSALYLCASSFGPRESGTEAFFGQGTRLTVV.